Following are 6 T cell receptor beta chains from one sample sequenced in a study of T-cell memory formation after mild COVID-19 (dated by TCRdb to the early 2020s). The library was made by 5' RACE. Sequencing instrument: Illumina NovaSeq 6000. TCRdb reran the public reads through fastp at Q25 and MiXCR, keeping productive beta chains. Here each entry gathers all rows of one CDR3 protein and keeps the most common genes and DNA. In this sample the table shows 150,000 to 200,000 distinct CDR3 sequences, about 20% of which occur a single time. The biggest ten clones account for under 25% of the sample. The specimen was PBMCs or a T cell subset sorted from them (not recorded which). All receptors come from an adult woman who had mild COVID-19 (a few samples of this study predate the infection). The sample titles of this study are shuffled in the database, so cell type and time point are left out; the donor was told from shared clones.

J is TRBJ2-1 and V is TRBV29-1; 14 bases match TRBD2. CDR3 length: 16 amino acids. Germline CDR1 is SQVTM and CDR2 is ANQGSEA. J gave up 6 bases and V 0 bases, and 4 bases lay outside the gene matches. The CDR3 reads CSVEDLGLAGGNEQFF. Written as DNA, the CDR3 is TGCAGCGTTGAAGATTTAGGACTAGCGGGAGGCAATGAGCAGTTCTTC.

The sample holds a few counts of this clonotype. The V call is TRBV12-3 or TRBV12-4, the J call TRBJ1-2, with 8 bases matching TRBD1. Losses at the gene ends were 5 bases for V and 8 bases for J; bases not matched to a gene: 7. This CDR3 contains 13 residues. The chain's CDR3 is CASSTGQGAGYTF. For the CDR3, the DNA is TGTGCCAGCAGTACCGGACAGGGCGCAGGCTACACCTTC.

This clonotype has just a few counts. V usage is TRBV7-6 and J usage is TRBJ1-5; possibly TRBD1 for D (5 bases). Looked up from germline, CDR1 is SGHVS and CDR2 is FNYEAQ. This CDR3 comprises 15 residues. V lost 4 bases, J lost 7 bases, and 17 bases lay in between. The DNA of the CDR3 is TGTGCCAGCAGCTCTTTGGAACAACGGGGGCAGCCCCAGCATTTT. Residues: CASSSLEQRGQPQHF.

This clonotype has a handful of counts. CDR3 bases: TGTGCCAGCAGCCAGGACAGGGTTCCACACTCCTACAATGAGCAGTTCTTC. It translates to CASSQDRVPHSYNEQFF. The rearrangement uses TRBV7-6 and TRBJ2-1; 8 bases are shared with TRBD1. From germline, CDR1 is SGHVS and CDR2 FNYEAQ. Trimming took 5 bases from V and 0 from J; bases not matched to a gene: 9. This CDR3 contains 17 residues.

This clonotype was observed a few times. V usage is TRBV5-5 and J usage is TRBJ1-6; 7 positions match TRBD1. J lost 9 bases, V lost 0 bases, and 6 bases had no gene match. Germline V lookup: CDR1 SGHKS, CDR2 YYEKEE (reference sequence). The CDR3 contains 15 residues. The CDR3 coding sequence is TGTGCCAGCAGCTTGGGACAGGGCATTGGTTCACCCCTCCACTTT. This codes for CASSLGQGIGSPLHF. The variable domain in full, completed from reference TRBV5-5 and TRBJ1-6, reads DAGVTQSPTHLIKTRGQQVTLRCSPISGHKSVSWYQQVLGQGPQFIFQYYEKEERGRGNFPDRFSARQFPNYSSELNVNALLLGDSALYLCASSLGQGIGSPLHFGNGTRLTVT.

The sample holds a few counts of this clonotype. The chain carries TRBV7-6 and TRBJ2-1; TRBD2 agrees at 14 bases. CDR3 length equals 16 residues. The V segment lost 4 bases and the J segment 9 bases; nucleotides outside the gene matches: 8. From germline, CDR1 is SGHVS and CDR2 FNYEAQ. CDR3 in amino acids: CASSSWTSGGLVEQFF. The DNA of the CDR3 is TGTGCCAGCAGCTCCTGGACTAGCGGGGGGCTTGTTGAGCAGTTCTTC.